This record concerns one T cell receptor (beta chain) sequence. Preparation of the TCRbeta library involved a method that used unique molecular identifiers. TCRdb fed the PCR reads into MiXCR, producing one record per CDR3 protein. Of 640,000 or so distinct CDR3 sequences detected, roughly 15% appear once; the ten largest clones hold 0.9% to 1.2%. The sample originates from a study of T-cell reconstitution after alpha-beta-depleted transplantation in children. The length of the CDR3 is 17 residues. Germline V gene sequence: CDR1 SGHTA, CDR2 FQGNSA. V shed 1 base, J shed 2 bases, and the junction held 9 bases outside the gene matches.

J is TRBJ2-7 and V is TRBV7-2; 9 bases are shared with TRBD1. The clonotype comes from a human donor who donated a stem cell graft to a child with acute myeloid leukemia. The specimen comprised PBMCs from the stem cell graft donor, sampled from the stem cell graft. The CDR3 protein is CASSLVGTGKSAYEQYF. Written as DNA, the CDR3 is TGTGCCAGCAGCTTAGTAGGGACAGGGAAATCAGCCTACGAGCAGTACTTC.